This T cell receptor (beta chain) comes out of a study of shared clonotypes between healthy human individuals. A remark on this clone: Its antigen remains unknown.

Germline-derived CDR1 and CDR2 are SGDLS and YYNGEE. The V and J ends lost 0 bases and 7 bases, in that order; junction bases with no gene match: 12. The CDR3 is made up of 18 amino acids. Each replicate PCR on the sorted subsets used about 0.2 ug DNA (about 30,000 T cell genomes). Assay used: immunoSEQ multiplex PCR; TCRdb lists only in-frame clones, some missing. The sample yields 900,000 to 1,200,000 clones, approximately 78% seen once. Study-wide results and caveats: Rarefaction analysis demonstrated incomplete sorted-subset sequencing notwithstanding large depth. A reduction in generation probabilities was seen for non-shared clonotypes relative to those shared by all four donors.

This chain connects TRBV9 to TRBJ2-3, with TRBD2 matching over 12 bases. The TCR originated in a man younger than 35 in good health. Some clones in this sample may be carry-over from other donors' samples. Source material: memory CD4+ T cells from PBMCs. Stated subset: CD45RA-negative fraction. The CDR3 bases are TGTGCCAGCAGCGTAGAAGGGACTAGCGGGCCACCCGGGTATACGCAGTATTTT. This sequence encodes CASSVEGTSGPPGYTQYF.